This TCR beta chain was documented in a study of beta chain features in type 1 diabetes. In the study overall: The study examined roughly 100 million sorted cells across all samples. Findings and caveats of the study: Significant though moderate, a shortening of TCRB CDR3s appeared in all four CD4+ subsets of Type 1 diabetes patients.

A remark on this clone: What it binds is unknown.

V dropped 5 bases and J dropped 2 bases, with 15 bases sitting between them. The CDR3 spans 15 residues. Germline CDR1 reads LGHNA; CDR2 reads YNFKEQ. Every isolated RNA sample was fully reverse transcribed, so sequencing captured expressed TCRB transcripts. Only in-frame clones appear in the TCRdb table, and some are missing; sequencing was by immunoSEQ multiplex PCR. The data show 500,000 to 650,000 clones, 9.5% to 15% seen once. The J gene is TRBJ2-5, the V gene TRBV4-2; weak D call: TRBD2 (6 bases). Sequencing used naive CD4+ T cells from blood. The sequence derives from a man aged 25-40 years with type 1 diabetes. CDR3 coding DNA: TGTGCCAGCAGCGAGGACTATTCAGGACAAGAGACCCAGTACTTC. It translates to CASSEDYSGQETQYF.